Detailed here is one T cell receptor (beta chain). The antigen is not known. The sample comes from a study of cytomegalovirus exposure and HLA in healthy donors. Regarding the study as a whole: Most of the TCR beta V segments (in an earlier analysis) were productive either about 87% or about 30% of the time. Over 150 TCR beta chains were listed as cytomegalovirus-associated.

The V segment lost 4 bases and the J segment 5 bases; nucleotides outside the gene matches: 4. There are 15 residues in the CDR3. Germline V gene data show CDR1 as SGHTA and CDR2 as FQGNSA. PCR involved 60 Vbeta and 13 Jbeta primers. Profiled with immunoSEQ multiplex PCR; TCRdb holds only in-frame clones, not every one. There are 70,000 to 85,000 clones in the sample; around 70% occur only once, and roughly 9% lies in the top ten. This chain connects TRBV7-2 to TRBJ2-2; 10 bases align to TRBD1. The TCR originated in a man aged 40-49 years in good health and CMV-seropositive. Sequenced material: PBMCs. Here the CDR3 reads CASSSTGGKTGELFF. Written as DNA, the CDR3 is TGTGCCAGCAGCTCGACAGGGGGCAAAACCGGGGAGCTGTTTTTT.